A single sample gave rise to the 25 T cell receptor beta chains below, sequenced in a study of T cell responses to AZD1222 COVID-19 vaccine. The table came from immunoSEQ multiplex PCR; TCRdb's copy has only in-frame clones and leaves some out. This table holds fewer than 150,000 clones, roughly 86% found once. The sample consisted of peripheral blood, taken on day 0 of AZD1222 vaccination. These TCRs come from an adult in good health.

The V and J genes are TRBV7-2 and TRBJ1-4; no clear D. Trimming cost V 8 bases and J 0 bases, with 10 bases left between them. Germline V gene data show CDR1 as SGHTA and CDR2 as FQGNSA. The CDR3 has 14 residues. For the CDR3, the DNA is TGTGCCAGCTCCCCCCATACAACTAATGAAAAACTGTTTTTT. Translated: CASSPHTTNEKLFF.

V usage is TRBV10-3 and J usage is TRBJ2-3; possibly TRBD1 or TRBD2 for D (5 bases each). The CDR3 consists of 16 residues. Germline V gene data show CDR1 as ENHRY and CDR2 as SYGVKD. Trimming pared 6 bases from V and 2 bases from J, leaving 18 bases between. CDR3 loop: CAIRRKGTEDTDTQYF. The CDR3 bases are TGTGCCATCAGGCGGAAAGGGACGGAGGACACAGATACGCAGTATTTT.

The V call is TRBV7-9, the J call TRBJ2-7; the D is unclear. The germline gives CDR1 SEHNR, CDR2 FQNEAQ (reference sequence). V gave up 4 bases and J gave up 3 bases, with 7 bases separating them. The CDR3 covers 12 residues. CDR3 bases: TGTGCCAGCAGCTCCGGTGACTACGAGCAGTACTTC. Translation gives CASSSGDYEQYF.

The sample holds one count of this clone. The chain is built from TRBV5-6 and TRBJ1-2; D uncertain. Trimming removed 3 bases from V and 3 bases from J, with 9 bases in between. The CDR3 is made up of 13 amino acids. Germline V CDR1 and CDR2: SGHDT, YYEEEE. In DNA, the CDR3 is TGTGCCAGCAGCTCGACTCTGGACTATGGCTACACCTTC. It yields the protein CASSSTLDYGYTF.

J is TRBJ1-4 and V is TRBV5-1, with D perhaps TRBD1 (5 bases). The CDR3 is made up of 14 amino acids. Between the trimmed V and J ends, which lost 1 base and 5 bases, there was a span of 9 bases. Germline V lookup: CDR1 SGHRS, CDR2 YFSETQ. The CDR3 DNA reads as TGCGCCAGCAGCTTGACAGGCAGAAATGAAAAACTGTTTTTT. It specifies CASSLTGRNEKLFF.

The V and J genes are TRBV7-9 and TRBJ1-2; no clear D gene. Trimming stripped 1 base from V and 13 bases from J, with 13 bases between. Germline CDR1 is SEHNR and CDR2 is FQNEAQ (reference sequence). The CDR3 runs 12 residues. CDR3 sequence reads: CASSLEGPRGTF. For the CDR3, the DNA is TGTGCCAGCAGCTTAGAGGGCCCGCGGGGCACCTTC.

The chain uses TRBV27 and TRBJ2-3, with 9 positions matching TRBD2. J lost 5 bases, V lost 6 bases, and 9 bases had no gene match. The CDR3 consists of 15 residues. Germline-derived CDR1 and CDR2 are MNHEY and SMNVEV (reference sequence). CDR3 sequence (DNA): TGTGCCAGCAGGTTAGCGGGAGTGGGTGAAGATACGCAGTATTTT. Its protein is CASRLAGVGEDTQYF.

The gene calls are TRBV12-3 or TRBV12-4 and TRBJ2-7; 7 bases fit TRBD2. V lost 5 bases, J lost 7 bases, and 5 bases stayed unmatched. This CDR3 has 12 residues. The CDR3 loop is CASSPGGGEQYF. The CDR3 nucleotides are TGTGCCAGCAGTCCCGGGGGAGGGGAGCAGTACTTC.

This chain connects TRBV6-5 to TRBJ1-5, with 7 bases lining up with TRBD1. V trimming: 6 bases; J trimming: 3 bases; junction bases outside the gene matches: 5. CDR1 is MNHEY and CDR2 is SVGAGI in the germline V gene. There are 14 residues in the CDR3. This chain's CDR3 is CASRPGTVNQPQHF. The CDR3 DNA sequence: TGTGCCAGCAGGCCCGGGACAGTCAATCAGCCCCAGCATTTT.

CDR3 region: CASSLGPGVHSYEQYF. The CDR3 DNA reads TGTGCCAGCAGCTTAGGCCCCGGGGTTCACTCCTACGAGCAGTACTTC. V usage is TRBV11-2 and J usage is TRBJ2-7, with D maybe TRBD2 (5 bases). Germline V gene sequence: CDR1 SGHAT, CDR2 FQNNGV. The V end was cut by 1 base, the J end by 0 bases, with 13 bases between. CDR3 length equals 16 residues.

The rearrangement joins TRBV12-3 or TRBV12-4 to TRBJ2-3; no clear D. Trimming took 3 bases from V and 0 from J, leaving 4 bases between them. CDR3 size: 13 residues. The CDR3 bases are TGTGCCAGCAGTTTTATTAGCACAGATACGCAGTATTTT. Translating it yields CASSFISTDTQYF.

This clone was recorded a few times. The rearrangement joins TRBV3-1 (or the pseudogene TRBV3-2) to TRBJ1-3; D is possibly TRBD1 (5 bases). The V gene's germline CDR1 is LGHDT and CDR2 YNNKEL (reference sequence). Deletions cut 4 bases from V and 0 bases from J, with 19 bases between. The CDR3 extends over 18 amino acids. CDR3 in amino acids: CASSPRDAAFFSGNTIYF. The CDR3 bases are TGTGCCAGCAGCCCCCGGGACGCCGCCTTCTTCTCTGGAAACACCATATATTTT.

This chain links TRBV19 with TRBJ1-2; 7 bases map to TRBD1. Looked up from germline, CDR1 is LNHDA and CDR2 is SQIVND (reference sequence). Trimming removed 6 bases from V and 8 bases from J; junction bases left unmatched: 12. The CDR3 is 14 residues long. The CDR3 nucleotides read TGTGCCAGTAGCCGGACAGGTGAAATGGGAGGCTACACCTTC. Translating gives CASSRTGEMGGYTF.

The chain carries TRBV7-9 and TRBJ2-1; 12 nucleotides agree with TRBD2. This CDR3 spans 15 amino acids. From germline, CDR1 is SEHNR and CDR2 FQNEAQ (reference sequence). The J segment lost 8 bases and the V segment lost 3 bases, leaving 5 bases of the junction unmatched. In nucleotides, the CDR3 is TGTGCCAGCAGCTTTATGCCTAGCGGGGGGGATGAGCAGTTCTTC. This translates into CASSFMPSGGDEQFF.

This clone was seen only once. V is TRBV7-8 and J is TRBJ2-3, with a weak D call TRBD1 (5 bases). This CDR3 spans 17 amino acids. Trimming cost V 3 bases and J 7 bases, with 23 bases left between them. Germline loops: CDR1 SGHVS, CDR2 FQNEAQ. The CDR3 is CASSLTLRQTAGHTQYF. DNA for the CDR3: TGTGCCAGCAGCTTGACTCTCCGGCAAACGGCAGGGCATACGCAGTATTTT. Looking up the rest from reference TRBV7-8 and TRBJ2-3 gives the full variable domain: GAGVSQSPRYKVAKRGQDVALRCDPISGHVSLFWYQQALGQGPEFLTYFQNEAQLDKSGLPSDRFFAERPEGSVSTLKIQRTQQEDSAVYLCASSLTLRQTAGHTQYFGPGTRLTVL.

This sequence joins TRBV30 and TRBJ2-3, with 12 bases lining up with TRBD2. Trimming at V came to 8 bases and at J to 3 bases, leaving 6 bases not matched to a gene. Germline V gene data show CDR1 as GTSNPN and CDR2 as SVGIG (reference sequence). This CDR3 comprises 14 residues. The CDR3, as DNA: TGTGCCCTCCGACTAGCGGGGGCAACAGATACGCAGTATTTT. Translation gives CALRLAGATDTQYF.

The chain's CDR3 is CASSSTAGNTIYF. The CDR3 DNA follows: TGTGCCAGCAGTTCTACAGCCGGAAACACCATATATTTT. The genes are TRBV12-3 or TRBV12-4 and TRBJ1-3; D is undetermined. V lost 4 bases and J lost 4, with 8 bases in between. The CDR3 runs 13 residues.

The chain couples TRBV18 to TRBJ1-2, with TRBD1 matching over 7 bases. Trimming took 6 bases from V and 2 from J; bases not matched to a gene: 6. Germline V CDR1 and CDR2: KGHSH, LQKENI. The CDR3 is 14 residues long. The CDR3 nucleotides are TGTGCCAGCTCTTCCGGGACAGCAAACTATGGCTACACCTTC. This codes for CASSSGTANYGYTF.

V is TRBV12-3 or TRBV12-4 and J is TRBJ1-5; D not certain. With 6 bases removed from V and 1 base from J, the gap between germline ends came to 4 bases. CDR3 length equals 12 residues. The CDR3 bases are TGTGCCAGCAGGGGGAGCAATCAGCCCCAGCATTTT. As protein: CASRGSNQPQHF.

This clone was recorded once. This chain uses TRBV11-1 with TRBJ2-3; D remains unclear. The CDR3 is 14 amino acids. Germline CDR1 SGHAT, CDR2 FQDESV (reference sequence). V was cut by 1 base and J by 2 bases, with 7 bases left in between. The CDR3: CASSLVLATDTQYF. The DNA of the CDR3 is TGTGCCAGCAGCTTAGTCCTGGCCACAGATACGCAGTATTTT. The full variable domain, in which reference TRBV11-1 and TRBJ2-3 provide the parts outside the CDR3, is EAEVAQSPRYKITEKSQAVAFWCDPISGHATLYWYRQILGQGPELLVQFQDESVVDDSQLPKDRFSAERLKGVDSTLKIQPAELGDSAMYLCASSLVLATDTQYFGPGTRLTVL.

CDR3 nucleotides: TGTGCCAGCTCACCACTTACAGGGTTCACCTCGAACACCGGGGAGCTGTTTTTT. It specifies CASSPLTGFTSNTGELFF. This chain joins TRBV18 and TRBJ2-2; TRBD1 might be the D (6 bases). CDR1 KGHSH and CDR2 LQKENI come from the germline V gene. Trimming removed 1 base at V and 0 bases at J, with 15 bases between. The length of the CDR3 is 18 residues.

This sequence joins TRBV6-5 and TRBJ2-5; 9 bases map to TRBD2. The trim removed 4 bases at V and 1 base at J, leaving 7 bases unmatched. Germline-derived CDR1 and CDR2 are MNHEY and SVGAGI. The CDR3 runs to 16 residues. CDR3 amino acids: CASSSGLARGQETQYF. CDR3 DNA: TGTGCCAGCAGTTCCGGACTAGCGAGGGGCCAAGAGACCCAGTACTTC.

The chain uses TRBV27 and TRBJ1-3, with 7 bases aligning to TRBD1. The CDR3 contains 15 residues. J was trimmed by 3 bases and V by 5 bases; bases with no gene match: 7. The germline gives CDR1 MNHEY, CDR2 SMNVEV (reference sequence). The CDR3 DNA reads TGTGCCAGCAGTATGACAGGGAACGGTGGAAACACCATATATTTT. Amino acids: CASSMTGNGGNTIYF.

This rearrangement joins TRBV5-1 to TRBJ1-4; 8 nucleotides line up with TRBD1. CDR1 and CDR2 from the germline V gene are SGHRS and YFSETQ. V shed 0 bases, J shed 1 base, and the junction held 11 bases outside the gene matches. The CDR3 loop spans 19 amino acids. DNA for the CDR3: TGCGCCAGCAGCTTGGCCATGCGACGGACAGGGATAACTAATGAAAAACTGTTTTTT. Encoded protein: CASSLAMRRTGITNEKLFF.

This clone was recorded once. The chain carries TRBV6-1 and TRBJ2-3; a possible D gene is TRBD2 (6 bases). Germline V gives CDR1 MNHNS, CDR2 SASEGT. The CDR3 contains 15 residues. Trimming took off 2 bases at V and 3 bases at J, with 12 bases between the two ends. The chain's CDR3 is CASSEISGRTDTQYF. The CDR3 DNA sequence: TGTGCCAGCAGTGAAATTTCAGGGAGGACAGATACGCAGTATTTT.